The rows below give T cell receptor beta chains drawn from one sample of a study of blood T cell repertoires in COVID-19. Generated by immunoSEQ multiplex PCR, the TCRdb table keeps only in-frame clones and is missing some. The sample holds 240,000 or so clones, 88% seen once. Sequences were obtained from peripheral blood. All receptors come from a woman in her thirties or forties who had recovered from COVID-19. The CDR3 runs from the conserved cysteine through the conserved F or W. D genes are given only for firm matches. Clone size is given for some rows only: seen once, a few or many times, or a class if the clone is expanded.

cdr3_nt cdr3_aa d_call v_call cdr3_length clone_size j_call
TGTGCCAGCAGCCTGGGGGGCAGGGGCACCCAAGAGACCCAGTACTTC CASSLGGRGTQETQYF - TRBV5-4 16 - TRBJ2-5
TGTGCCATCAGTGACGGGACTGATTACGAGCAGTACTTC CAISDGTDYEQYF - TRBV10-3 13 - TRBJ2-7
TGTGCCAGCAGTCAACTACAGCGGGAGGGGGGCGAGCAGTACTTC CASSQLQREGGEQYF TRBD2 TRBV6-6 15 - TRBJ2-7
TGTGCCAGCAGCTCCGCCGGGACTCCGTACAATGAGCAGTTCTTC CASSSAGTPYNEQFF - TRBV5-6 15 - TRBJ2-1
TGTGCCAGCAGAAAGGGACAGGGGGCAGATACGCAGTATTTT CASRKGQGADTQYF TRBD1 TRBV7-9 14 once TRBJ2-3
TGTGCCTGGAGCCTCAGGGGCCCTAACACTGAAGCTTTCTTT CAWSLRGPNTEAFF - TRBV30 14 - TRBJ1-1
TGTGCCAGCAGCTTTCGGAGCCCTGGGGCCAACGTCCTGACTTTC CASSFRSPGANVLTF - TRBV5-6 15 - TRBJ2-6
TGTGCCAGCAGTGAAGCTCTATTAATGGGCGCTAATGAGCAGTTCTTC CASSEALLMGANEQFF - TRBV6-1 16 - TRBJ2-1
TGTGCCATCAGTGAGTCGCGGGGGGTCTGGGTCTTC CAISESRGVWVF TRBD2 TRBV10-3 12 few TRBJ2-1
TGTGCCAGCCGACAGGGGGGAGAGACCCAGTACTTC CASRQGGETQYF TRBD1 TRBV27 12 - TRBJ2-5
TGTGCCAGTGGGGGCAGCCGAGGGAGGGGTCAGCCCCAGCATTTT CASGGSRGRGQPQHF - TRBV19 15 - TRBJ1-5
TGTGCCAGCAGAAAGGGACTAGCGGGGTTCATCTCCTACAATGAGCAGTTCTTC CASRKGLAGFISYNEQFF - TRBV21-1 18 - TRBJ2-1
TGTGCCAGCAGTTGGCAGGGGGCTTTAGACAATGAGCAGTTCTTC CASSWQGALDNEQFF TRBD1 TRBV7-9 15 - TRBJ2-1
TGTGCCAGTAGTATGGTGGGGGCACCCTCCTACGAGCAGTACTTC CASSMVGAPSYEQYF - TRBV19 15 - TRBJ2-7
TGTGCCAGCAGTCCCCACGGGGAGCTGTTTTTT CASSPHGELFF - TRBV6-2/TRBV6-3 11 - TRBJ2-2
TGTGCCAGCAGTCATCCACTAGCCCCCTACGAGCAGTACTTC CASSHPLAPYEQYF - TRBV6-2/TRBV6-3 14 - TRBJ2-7
TGCAGTGCTAGTTACAACAGGGTGGCCGGGGAGCTGTTTTTT CSASYNRVAGELFF - TRBV20-1 14 - TRBJ2-2
TGTGCCAGCAGCTTAGCGACGCAGGGGGCTGAGCAGTTCTTC CASSLATQGAEQFF TRBD1 TRBV7-2 14 - TRBJ2-1
TGTGCCAGCAGCCGAGGGACAGGCCGGAATCAGCCCCAGCATTTT CASSRGTGRNQPQHF TRBD1 TRBV7-8 15 - TRBJ1-5
TGTGCCAGCAGTTTAGCGGGAGATAGGAACAATGAGCAGTTCTTC CASSLAGDRNNEQFF TRBD2 TRBV27 15 - TRBJ2-1